This TCR beta chain was sequenced for a study of shared clonotypes between healthy human individuals. Overall study: CD8 memory received one plate per donor, CD8 naive two, CD4 memory three and CD4 naive three.

The germline V and J ends were trimmed by 0 bases and 6 bases, with 6 bases remaining between them. Per the germline V gene, CDR1 is SGHRS and CDR2 is YFSETQ. The CDR3 spans 13 residues. Broader study findings: Several donors held about 5.1% of naive CD4 clonotypes in common.

On this clone itself: The antigen is unknown.

Using approximately 190 ng DNA, 32,000 or so T cell genomes, the sorted-subset replicate PCRs were run. Profiled with immunoSEQ multiplex PCR; TCRdb holds only in-frame clones, not every one. The table has some 2.1 million clones, roughly 95% seen once. CD45RO-negative CD8 cells positively selected for CCR7 made up the naive population, which excluded terminally differentiated effector memory CD45RA+ cells. The sequence was obtained from a man between 18 and 29 years old in good health. Some clones in this sample may be carry-over from other donors' samples. Sequencing was done on a sample of naive CD8+ T cells from PBMCs. This chain joins TRBV5-1 and TRBJ2-2; no clear D gene. The CDR3 is CASSLVISGELFF. CDR3 nucleotides: TGCGCCAGCAGCTTGGTGATCTCCGGGGAGCTGTTTTTT.